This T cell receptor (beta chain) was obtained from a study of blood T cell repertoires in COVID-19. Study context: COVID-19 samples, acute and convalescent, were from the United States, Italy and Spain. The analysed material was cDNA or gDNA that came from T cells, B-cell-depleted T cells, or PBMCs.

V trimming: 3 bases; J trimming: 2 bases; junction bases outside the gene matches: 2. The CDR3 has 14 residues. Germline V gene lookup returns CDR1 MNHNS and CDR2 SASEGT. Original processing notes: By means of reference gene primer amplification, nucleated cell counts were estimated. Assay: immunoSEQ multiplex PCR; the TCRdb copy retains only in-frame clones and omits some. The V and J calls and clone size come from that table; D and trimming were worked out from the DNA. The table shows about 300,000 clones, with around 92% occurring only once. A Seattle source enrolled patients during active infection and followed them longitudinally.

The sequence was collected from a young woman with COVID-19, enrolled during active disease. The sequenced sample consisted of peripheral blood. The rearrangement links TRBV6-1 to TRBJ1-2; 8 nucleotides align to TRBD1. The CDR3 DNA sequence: TGTGCCAGCAGTGACAGGACAGGGAACTATGGCTACACCTTC. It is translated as CASSDRTGNYGYTF.